A single sample is the source of the 7 T cell receptor beta chains below, sequenced in a study of blood T cell repertoires in COVID-19. The table came from immunoSEQ multiplex PCR; TCRdb's copy has only in-frame clones and leaves some out. The table has roughly 190,000 clones, approximately 91% seen once. Source material: PBMCs or T cells enriched from blood (not recorded which). The receptor set was obtained from a woman aged 18-29 years who had recovered from COVID-19.

The rearrangement links TRBV27 to TRBJ1-1, with D possibly matching TRBD1 (6 bases). V dropped 5 bases and J dropped 0 bases, with 13 bases sitting between them. CDR1 and CDR2 from the germline V gene are MNHEY and SMNVEV (reference sequence). The CDR3 spans 15 residues. CDR3 region: CASSADGTLNTEAFF. The DNA of the CDR3 is TGTGCCAGCAGTGCCGACGGGACACTGAACACTGAAGCTTTCTTT.

In DNA, the CDR3 is TGTGCCACCAGGAGGGGGACAGGGGGCATCTATGGCTACACCTTC. It yields the protein CATRRGTGGIYGYTF. The V and J genes are TRBV15 and TRBJ1-2; TRBD1 aligns across 12 bases. The CDR3 has 15 residues. V shed 6 bases, J shed 4 bases, and the junction held 6 bases outside the gene matches. Germline CDR1 LNHNV, CDR2 YYDKDF (reference sequence).

V usage is TRBV7-3 and J usage is TRBJ2-2, with 11 bases lining up with TRBD2. In germline, CDR1 is SGHTA, CDR2 FQGTGA. The CDR3 runs to 19 residues. After removal of 2 bases from V and 8 bases from J, the junction contained 16 bases not matched to a gene. The CDR3 is CASSLWPPDSGRAGGELFF. The CDR3 DNA is TGTGCCAGCAGCTTATGGCCGCCCGATAGCGGGAGGGCCGGTGGGGAGCTGTTTTTT.

This clone has a single count. V is TRBV4-1 and J is TRBJ1-5; 7 positions agree with TRBD1. V gave up 4 bases and J gave up 3 bases; unmatched junction bases: 6. The CDR3 totals 15 residues. The V gene's germline CDR1 is MGHRA and CDR2 YSYEKL. The CDR3 spells CASSPAGTVNQPQHF. DNA for the CDR3: TGCGCCAGCAGCCCTGCAGGGACAGTCAATCAGCCCCAGCATTTT.

V gene TRBV29-1 combines with J gene TRBJ2-5; the match to TRBD2 covers 13 bases. The germline gives CDR1 SQVTM, CDR2 ANQGSEA. V lost 7 bases and J lost 5; bases outside the gene matches: 13. The CDR3 loop spans 16 amino acids. CDR3 sequence reads: CSAPRRTSGGRETQYF. The CDR3 DNA is TGCAGCGCTCCCCGGAGGACTAGCGGGGGACGGGAGACCCAGTACTTC.

J is TRBJ2-1 and V is TRBV14; perhaps TRBD1 as D (7 bases). The CDR3 runs to 17 residues. Germline V gene data show CDR1 as SGHDN and CDR2 as FVKESK. V was trimmed by 4 bases and J by 4 bases, leaving 20 bases between them. The CDR3 nucleotides read TGTGCCAGCAGCCCTAAGAGACGCGGGACAGTTTACAATGAGCAGTTCTTC. Protein: CASSPKRRGTVYNEQFF.

This clone was found a few times. The chain uses TRBV2 and TRBJ2-1; TRBD2 aligns across 14 bases. The length of the CDR3 is 15 residues. From germline, CDR1 is SNHLY and CDR2 FYNNEI. V gave up 7 bases and J gave up 15 bases; unmatched junction bases: 14. Here the CDR3 reads CASTALRTSGRRGFF. As DNA, the CDR3 is TGTGCCAGCACCGCCCTTAGGACTAGCGGGAGGAGAGGGTTCTTC.